Shown below are 13 T cell receptor beta chains from a single sample sequenced in a study of T cell repertoires in cytomegalovirus infection. TCRdb processed the reads anew with MiXCR; each CDR3 protein has one entry. The sample includes tens of thousands of distinct CDR3 sequences, about 40% of them seen just once. These TCRs' antigens remain unknown. The sample in question was CD8+ T cells from cultured PBMCs, obtained from culture after CMV antigen stimulation. The receptor source for this set is a human donor in good health (CMV status not recorded). Some clones in this sample may be carry-over from other donors' samples.

As for this clonotype: One end of the junction does not line up with germline, which may come from a read error. The chain uses TRBV7-2 and TRBJ1-5; no reliable D call. The CDR3 is 12 residues long. Per germline, CDR1 SGHTA and CDR2 FQGNSA. The CDR3 loop is CASSLIGQHQHF. The DNA for the CDR3 is TGTGCCAGCAGCCTGATAGGTCAGCACCAGCATTTT.

This chain uses TRBV24-1 with TRBJ2-1; D possibly uses TRBD1 or TRBD2 (6 bases each). The CDR3 is made up of 15 amino acids. V was cut by 3 bases and J by 4 bases, with 12 bases left in between. Germline CDR1 KGHDR, CDR2 SFDVKD. The CDR3 sequence is CATSDKRGAYNEQFF. The CDR3 bases are TGTGCCACCAGTGATAAGAGGGGGGCGTACAATGAGCAGTTCTTC.

J is TRBJ1-2 and V is TRBV6-2 or TRBV6-3; D is possibly TRBD1 (6 bases). The CDR3 is 14 residues long. V shed 5 bases and J shed 0 bases, with 10 bases lying between them. In germline, CDR1 is MNHEY, CDR2 SVGEGT. CDR3 sequence (DNA): TGTGCCAGCAGTGATTGGACAGCTAACTATGGCTACACCTTC. Translation gives CASSDWTANYGYTF.

The chain is built from TRBV20-1 and TRBJ2-7; no definite D call. Between the trimmed V and J ends, which lost 4 bases and 1 base, there was a span of 11 bases. This CDR3 spans 13 amino acids. The germline V gene encodes CDR1 DFQATT and CDR2 SNEGSKA (reference sequence). This CDR3 reads CSATSGRSYEQYF. CDR3 nucleotides: TGCAGTGCTACGTCGGGCAGATCCTACGAGCAGTACTTC.

In this sample, this clonotype turned up many times. The chain employs TRBV11-2 and TRBJ1-1; D unclear. The CDR3 is made up of 14 amino acids. The germline V gene has CDR1 SGHAT and CDR2 FQNNGV. V dropped 0 bases and J dropped 3 bases, with 8 bases sitting between them. DNA of the CDR3: TGTGCCAGCAGCTTAGAAGGTTGGGACACTGAAGCTTTCTTT. Its translation is CASSLEGWDTEAFF.

V usage is TRBV7-6 and J usage is TRBJ2-7, with a possible D match to TRBD1 (5 bases). This CDR3 contains 12 residues. Deletions cut 3 bases from V and 4 bases from J, with 7 bases between. Germline V gene lookup returns CDR1 SGHVS and CDR2 FNYEAQ. The CDR3 is CASSLQGYEQYF. The CDR3 region has the DNA TGTGCCAGCAGCTTGCAGGGTTACGAGCAGTACTTC.

This clonotype was recorded a few times. The chain couples TRBV12-3 or TRBV12-4 to TRBJ2-3; 7 positions agree with TRBD1. The ends lost 1 base at V and 8 bases at J; junction bases unmatched: 6. There are 14 residues in the CDR3. In DNA form, the CDR3 reads TGTGCCAGCAGTTTAGGAGACAGGGTGGGTACGCAGTATTTT. It encodes CASSLGDRVGTQYF.

This clonotype occurred a few times. The V and J genes are TRBV7-2 and TRBJ1-2; D ambiguous. The CDR3 spans 13 residues. Germline V gene data show CDR1 as SGHTA and CDR2 as FQGNSA. The V and J ends lost 1 base and 3 bases respectively, with 6 bases between them. The CDR3 protein is CASSLGPYYGYTF. Written as DNA, the CDR3 is TGTGCCAGCAGCTTAGGACCGTACTATGGCTACACCTTC.

The chain has TRBV4-2 and TRBJ1-6; 7 positions agree with TRBD1. V was pared by 4 bases and J by 7 bases, with 13 bases of the junction left unmatched. Germline V gene lookup returns CDR1 LGHNA and CDR2 YNFKEQ. The CDR3 sequence is 17 residues long. The DNA of the CDR3 is TGTGCCAGCAGCCCCGAGACAGGGCCCCGAGGGAATTCACCCCTCCACTTT. Translation gives CASSPETGPRGNSPLHF.

The table lists this clonotype with a few counts. The gene calls are TRBV7-2 and TRBJ2-7, with 9 bases matching TRBD2. The V gene end was trimmed by 7 bases and the J gene end by 3 bases; junction bases not matched to a gene: 10. The CDR3 runs to 15 residues. In germline, CDR1 is SGHTA, CDR2 FQGNSA. CDR3 nucleotides: TGTGCCAGCAAAATAGGCGGGGGGGACCACTACGAGCAGTACTTC. It codes for CASKIGGGDHYEQYF.

The chain has TRBV12-3 or TRBV12-4 and TRBJ1-1, with 9 nucleotides matching TRBD1. There are 14 residues in the CDR3. V lost 5 bases to trimming and J lost 10 bases; unmatched junction nucleotides: 11. The DNA of the CDR3 is TGTGCCAGCAGTCCACCGGACAGGGGAGTTGGAGCTTTCTTT. It translates to CASSPPDRGVGAFF.

This clonotype was seen a handful of times. V and J are TRBV7-2 and TRBJ2-4; D is possibly TRBD1 (6 bases). Germline CDR1 reads SGHTA; CDR2 reads FQGNSA. The V end was cut by 5 bases, the J end by 0 bases, with 11 bases between. The CDR3 has 15 residues. The CDR3 protein is CASSRTDLAKNIQYF. CDR3 sequence (DNA): TGTGCCAGCAGCCGGACAGATCTAGCCAAAAACATTCAGTACTTC.

The J gene is TRBJ2-7, the V gene TRBV12-3 or TRBV12-4; no reliable D call. The CDR3 extends over 14 amino acids. V lost 3 bases, J lost 2 bases, and 11 bases lay in between. CDR3 bases: TGTGCCAGCAGTTTCGGGTCAGCCCCCTACGAGCAGTACTTC. Amino acid sequence: CASSFGSAPYEQYF.